This T cell receptor (beta chain) was identified in a study of shared clonotypes between healthy human individuals. The length of the CDR3 is 14 residues. V was shortened by 2 bases and J by 5 bases, with 12 bases between the two germline ends. The germline gives CDR1 SNHLY, CDR2 FYNNEI. The repertoire was sequenced with immunoSEQ multiplex PCR; TCRdb's copy has only in-frame clones and lacks some. The data show under 600,000 clones, with 60% to 80% seen just once and approximately 12% held by the top ten. The sequencing input was PBMCs. The sequence derives from a woman aged 40 to 50 in good health. Some clones in this sample may be carry-over from other donors' samples. The chain carries TRBV2 and TRBJ1-2, with D perhaps TRBD1 (5 bases). The CDR3, as DNA: TGTGCCAGCAGTGAACAAGGACATTTGTATGGCTACACCTTC. It yields the protein CASSEQGHLYGYTF.